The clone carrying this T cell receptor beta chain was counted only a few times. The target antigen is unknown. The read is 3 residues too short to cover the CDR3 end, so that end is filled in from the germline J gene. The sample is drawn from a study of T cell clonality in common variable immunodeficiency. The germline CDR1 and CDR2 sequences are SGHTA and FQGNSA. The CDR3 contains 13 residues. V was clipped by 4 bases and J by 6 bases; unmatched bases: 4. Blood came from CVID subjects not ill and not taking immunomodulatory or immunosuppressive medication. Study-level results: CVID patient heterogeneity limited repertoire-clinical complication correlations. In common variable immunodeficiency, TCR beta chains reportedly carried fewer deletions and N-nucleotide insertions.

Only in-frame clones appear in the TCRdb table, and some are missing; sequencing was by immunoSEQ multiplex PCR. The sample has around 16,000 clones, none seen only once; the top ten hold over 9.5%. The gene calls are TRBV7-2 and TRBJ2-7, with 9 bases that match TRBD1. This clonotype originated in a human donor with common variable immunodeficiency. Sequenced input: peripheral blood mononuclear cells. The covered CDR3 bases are TGTGCCAGCAGCTCGACAGGGGGGCGCGAG. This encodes CASSSTGGRE. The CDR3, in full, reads CASSSTGGREQYF. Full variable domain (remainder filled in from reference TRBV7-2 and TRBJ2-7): GAGVSQSPSNKVTEKGKDVELRCDPISGHTALYWYRQSLGQGLEFLIYFQGNSAPDKSGLPSDRFSAERTGGSVSTLTIQRTQQEDSAVYLCASSSTGGREQYFGPGTRLTVT.